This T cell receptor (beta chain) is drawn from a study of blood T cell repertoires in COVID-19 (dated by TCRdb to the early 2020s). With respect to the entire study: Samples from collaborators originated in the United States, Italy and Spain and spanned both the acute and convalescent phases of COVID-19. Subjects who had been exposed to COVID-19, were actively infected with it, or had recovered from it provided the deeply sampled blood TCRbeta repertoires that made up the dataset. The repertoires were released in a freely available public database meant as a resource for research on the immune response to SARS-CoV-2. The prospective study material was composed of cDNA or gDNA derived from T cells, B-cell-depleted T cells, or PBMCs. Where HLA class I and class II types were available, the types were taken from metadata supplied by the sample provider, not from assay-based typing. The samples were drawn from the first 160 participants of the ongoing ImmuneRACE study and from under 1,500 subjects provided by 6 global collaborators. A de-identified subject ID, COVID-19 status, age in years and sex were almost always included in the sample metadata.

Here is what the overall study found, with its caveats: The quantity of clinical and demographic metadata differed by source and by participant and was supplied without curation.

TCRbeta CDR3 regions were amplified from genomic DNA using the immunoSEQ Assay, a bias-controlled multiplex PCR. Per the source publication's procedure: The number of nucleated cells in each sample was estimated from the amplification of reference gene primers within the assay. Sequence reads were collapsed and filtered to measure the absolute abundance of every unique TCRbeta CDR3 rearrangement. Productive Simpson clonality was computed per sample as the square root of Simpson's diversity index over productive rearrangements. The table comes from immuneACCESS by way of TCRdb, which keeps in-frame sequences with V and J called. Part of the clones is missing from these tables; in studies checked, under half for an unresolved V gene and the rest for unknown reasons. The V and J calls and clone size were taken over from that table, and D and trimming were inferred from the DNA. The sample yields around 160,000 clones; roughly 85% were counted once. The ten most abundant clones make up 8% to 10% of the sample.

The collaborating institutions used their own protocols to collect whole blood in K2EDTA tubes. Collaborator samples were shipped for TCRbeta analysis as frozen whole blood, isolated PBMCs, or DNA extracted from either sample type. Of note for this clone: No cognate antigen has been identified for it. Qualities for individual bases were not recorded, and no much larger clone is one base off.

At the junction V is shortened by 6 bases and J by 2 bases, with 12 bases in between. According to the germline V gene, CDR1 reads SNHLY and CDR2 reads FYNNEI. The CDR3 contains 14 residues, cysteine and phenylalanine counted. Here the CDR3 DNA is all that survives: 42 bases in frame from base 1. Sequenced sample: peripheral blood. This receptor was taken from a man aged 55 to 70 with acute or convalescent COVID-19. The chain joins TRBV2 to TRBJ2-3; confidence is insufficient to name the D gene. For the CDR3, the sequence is CASRSMPDTDTQYF. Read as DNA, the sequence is TGTGCCAGCAGGAGCATGCCCGACACAGATACGCAGTATTTT.